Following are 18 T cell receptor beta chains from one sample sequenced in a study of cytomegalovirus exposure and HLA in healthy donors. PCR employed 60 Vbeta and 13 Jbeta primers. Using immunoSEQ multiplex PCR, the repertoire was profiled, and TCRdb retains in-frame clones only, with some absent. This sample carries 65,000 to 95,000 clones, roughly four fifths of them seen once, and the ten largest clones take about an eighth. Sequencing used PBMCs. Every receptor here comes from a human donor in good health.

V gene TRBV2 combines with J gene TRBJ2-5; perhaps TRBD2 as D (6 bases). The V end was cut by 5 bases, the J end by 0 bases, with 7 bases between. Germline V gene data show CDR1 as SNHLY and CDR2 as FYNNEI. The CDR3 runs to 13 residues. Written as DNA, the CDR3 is TGTGCCAGCAGTTGGGACTACCAAGAGACCCAGTACTTC. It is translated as CASSWDYQETQYF.

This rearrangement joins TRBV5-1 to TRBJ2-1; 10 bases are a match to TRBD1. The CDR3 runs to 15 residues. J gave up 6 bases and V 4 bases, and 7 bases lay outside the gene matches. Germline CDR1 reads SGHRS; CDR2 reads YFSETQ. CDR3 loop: CASSHRQGAGNEQFF. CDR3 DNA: TGCGCCAGCAGCCATAGACAGGGGGCGGGCAATGAGCAGTTCTTC.

CDR3 sequence reads: CASSATQGFAELFF. CDR3 coding DNA: TGCGCCAGCAGTGCGACTCAGGGCTTCGCGGAGCTGTTTTTT. The gene calls are TRBV10-2 and TRBJ2-2; weak D call: TRBD1 (5 bases). Germline lookup yields CDR1 WSHSY and CDR2 SAAADI. The CDR3 covers 14 residues. Trimming removed 4 bases at V and 10 bases at J, with 16 bases between.

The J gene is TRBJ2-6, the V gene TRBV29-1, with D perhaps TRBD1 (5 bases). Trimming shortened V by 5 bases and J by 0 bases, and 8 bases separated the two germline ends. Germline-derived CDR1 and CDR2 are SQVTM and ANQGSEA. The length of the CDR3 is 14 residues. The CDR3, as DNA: TGCAGCGTTTACGACAGCTCTGGGGCCAACGTCCTGACTTTC. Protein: CSVYDSSGANVLTF.

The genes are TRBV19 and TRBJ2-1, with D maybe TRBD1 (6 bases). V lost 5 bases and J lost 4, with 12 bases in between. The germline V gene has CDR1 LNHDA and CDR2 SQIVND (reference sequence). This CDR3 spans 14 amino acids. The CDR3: CASSSQGSYNEQFF. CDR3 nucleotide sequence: TGTGCCAGTAGTTCGCAGGGGTCGTACAATGAGCAGTTCTTC.

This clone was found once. The CDR3 region is CASSDLLAGGPRETQYF. The DNA for the CDR3 is TGTGCCAGCAGTGACCTACTAGCGGGGGGGCCGCGAGAGACCCAGTACTTC. The chain is built from TRBV6-1 and TRBJ2-5; 13 bases match TRBD2. The CDR3 consists of 17 residues. The germline CDR1 and CDR2 sequences are MNHNS and SASEGT. The trim removed 3 bases at V and 4 bases at J, leaving 8 bases unmatched.

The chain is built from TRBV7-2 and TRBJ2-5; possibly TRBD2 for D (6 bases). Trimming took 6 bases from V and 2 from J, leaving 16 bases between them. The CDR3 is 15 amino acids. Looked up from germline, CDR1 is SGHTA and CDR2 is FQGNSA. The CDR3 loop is CASRRNAGNQETQYF. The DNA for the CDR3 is TGTGCCAGCAGGCGTAACGCGGGGAATCAAGAGACCCAGTACTTC.

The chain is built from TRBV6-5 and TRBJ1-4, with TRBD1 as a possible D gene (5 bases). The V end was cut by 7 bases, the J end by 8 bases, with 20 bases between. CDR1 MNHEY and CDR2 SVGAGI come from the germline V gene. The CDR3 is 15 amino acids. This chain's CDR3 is CASTPMAEGMEKLFF. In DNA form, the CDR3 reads TGTGCCAGCACGCCAATGGCGGAGGGGATGGAAAAACTGTTTTTT.

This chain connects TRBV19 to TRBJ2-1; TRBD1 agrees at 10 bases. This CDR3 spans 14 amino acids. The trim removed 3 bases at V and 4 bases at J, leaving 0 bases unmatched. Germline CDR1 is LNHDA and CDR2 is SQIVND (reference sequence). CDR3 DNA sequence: TGTGCCAGTAGTATGGGACAGGGGTACAATGAGCAGTTCTTC. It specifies CASSMGQGYNEQFF.

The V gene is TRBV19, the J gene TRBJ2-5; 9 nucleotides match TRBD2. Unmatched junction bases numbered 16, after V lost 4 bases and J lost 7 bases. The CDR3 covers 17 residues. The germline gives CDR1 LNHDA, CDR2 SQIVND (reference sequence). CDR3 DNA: TGTGCCAGTAGTACCTATAGCGGGGGCCGGTCGGCCGGGACCCAGTACTTC. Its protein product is CASSTYSGGRSAGTQYF.

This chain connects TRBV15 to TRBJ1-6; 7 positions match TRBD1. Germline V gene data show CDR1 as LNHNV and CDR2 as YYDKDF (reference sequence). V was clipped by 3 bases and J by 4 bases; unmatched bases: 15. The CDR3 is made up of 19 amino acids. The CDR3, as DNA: TGTGCCACCAGCAGCTTCGGGACAGTTGACAGTTCATATAATTCACCCCTCCACTTT. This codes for CATSSFGTVDSSYNSPLHF.

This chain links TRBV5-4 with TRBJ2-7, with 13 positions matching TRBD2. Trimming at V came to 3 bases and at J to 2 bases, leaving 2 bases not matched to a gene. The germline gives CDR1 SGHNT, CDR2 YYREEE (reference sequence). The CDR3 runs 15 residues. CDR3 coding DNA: TGTGCCAGCAGCTCCACTAGCGGGGGGGCCTACGAGCAGTACTTC. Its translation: CASSSTSGGAYEQYF.

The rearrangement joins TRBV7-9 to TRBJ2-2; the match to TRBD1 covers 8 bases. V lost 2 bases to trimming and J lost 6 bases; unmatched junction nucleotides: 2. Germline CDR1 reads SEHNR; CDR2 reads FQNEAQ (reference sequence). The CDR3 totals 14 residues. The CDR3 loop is CASSLQGAPGELFF. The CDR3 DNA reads TGTGCCAGCAGCTTACAGGGGGCCCCCGGGGAGCTGTTTTTT.

CDR3 protein: CASSGRDNEQFF. The DNA for the CDR3 is TGTGCCAGCAGTGGCAGGGACAATGAGCAGTTCTTC. This chain joins TRBV5-5 and TRBJ2-1, with D possibly being TRBD1 (5 bases). V gave up 5 bases and J gave up 5 bases, with 8 bases separating them. The germline gives CDR1 SGHKS, CDR2 YYEKEE (reference sequence). CDR3 length: 12 amino acids.

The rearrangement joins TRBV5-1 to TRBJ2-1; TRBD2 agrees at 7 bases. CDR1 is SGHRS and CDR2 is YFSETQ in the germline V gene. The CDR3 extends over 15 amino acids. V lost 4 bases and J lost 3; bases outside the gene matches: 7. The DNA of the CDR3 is TGCGCCAGCAGCCCGGGGGGAACAGGCTACAATGAGCAGTTCTTC. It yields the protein CASSPGGTGYNEQFF.

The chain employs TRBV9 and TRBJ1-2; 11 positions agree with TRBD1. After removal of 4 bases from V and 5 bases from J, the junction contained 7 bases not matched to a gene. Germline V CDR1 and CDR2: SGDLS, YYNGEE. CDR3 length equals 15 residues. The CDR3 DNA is TGTGCCAGCAGCCCGAGGACAGGGGGCGAATATGGCTACACCTTC. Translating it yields CASSPRTGGEYGYTF. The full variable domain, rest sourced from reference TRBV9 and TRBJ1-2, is DSGVTQTPKHLITATGQRVTLRCSPRSGDLSVYWYQQSLDQGLQFLIQYYNGEERAKGNILERFSAQQFPDLHSELNLSSLELGDSALYFCASSPRTGGEYGYTFGSGTRLTVV.

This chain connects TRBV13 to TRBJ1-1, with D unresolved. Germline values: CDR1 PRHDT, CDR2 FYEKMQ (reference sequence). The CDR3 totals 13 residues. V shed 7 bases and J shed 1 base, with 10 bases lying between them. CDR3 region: CASTEFGNTEAFF. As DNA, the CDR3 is TGTGCCAGCACCGAATTCGGGAACACTGAAGCTTTCTTT.

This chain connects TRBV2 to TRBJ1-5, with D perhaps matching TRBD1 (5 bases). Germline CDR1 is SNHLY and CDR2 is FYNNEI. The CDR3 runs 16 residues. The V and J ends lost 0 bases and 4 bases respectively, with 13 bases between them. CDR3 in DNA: TGTGCCAGCAGTGAAGCGCTCGGACAAGCTAATCAGCCCCAGCATTTT. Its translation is CASSEALGQANQPQHF.